This TCR beta chain was recovered during a study of cytomegalovirus exposure and HLA in healthy donors. General study points: Later analysis revealed greater clonal expansion in HLA-associated TCR beta chains than in equally common others.

Notes on this clone: The antigen remains undetermined.

Vbeta (60) and Jbeta (13) primers were used in the PCR. Libraries were prepared by immunoSEQ multiplex PCR; TCRdb keeps only in-frame clonotypes and omits some of them. The table includes a few hundred thousand clones, approximately 84% detected once. V was clipped by 3 bases and J by 4 bases, with 16 bases between them. The CDR3 extends over 15 amino acids. Germline V gene data show CDR1 as SEHNR and CDR2 as FQNEAQ (reference sequence). The J gene is TRBJ2-7, the V gene TRBV7-9, with no clear D. The sequenced sample was PBMCs. The origin of this receptor is a woman between 40 and 50 years old in good health and CMV-seronegative. The CDR3 DNA sequence: TGTGCCAGCAGCTTGCTAGAATCAGTGGGTTACGAGCAGTACTTC. Residues: CASSLLESVGYEQYF.